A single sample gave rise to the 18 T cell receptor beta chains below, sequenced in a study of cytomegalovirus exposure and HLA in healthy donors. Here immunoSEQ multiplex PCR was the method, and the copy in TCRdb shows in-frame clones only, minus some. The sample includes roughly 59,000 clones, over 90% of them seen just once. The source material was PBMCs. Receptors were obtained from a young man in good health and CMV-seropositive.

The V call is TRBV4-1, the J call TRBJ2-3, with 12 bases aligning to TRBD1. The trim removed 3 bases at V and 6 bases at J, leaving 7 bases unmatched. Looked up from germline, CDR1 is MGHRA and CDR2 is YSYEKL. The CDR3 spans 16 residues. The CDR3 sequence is CASSHLGQGALDTQYF. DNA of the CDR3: TGCGCCAGCAGCCATTTGGGACAGGGGGCGTTGGATACGCAGTATTTT.

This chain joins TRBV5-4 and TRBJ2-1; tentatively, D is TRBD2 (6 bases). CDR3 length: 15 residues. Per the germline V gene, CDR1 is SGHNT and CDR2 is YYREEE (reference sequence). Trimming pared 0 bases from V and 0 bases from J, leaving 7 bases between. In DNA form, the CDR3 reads TGTGCCAGCAGCTTGGTAGCGGACTCCTACAATGAGCAGTTCTTC. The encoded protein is CASSLVADSYNEQFF.

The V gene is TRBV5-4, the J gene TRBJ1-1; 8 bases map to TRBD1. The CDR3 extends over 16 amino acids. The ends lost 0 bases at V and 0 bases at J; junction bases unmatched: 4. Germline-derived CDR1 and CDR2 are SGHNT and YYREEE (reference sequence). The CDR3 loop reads CASSLDRGRMNTEAFF. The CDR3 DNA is TGTGCCAGCAGCTTGGACAGGGGGAGGATGAACACTGAAGCTTTCTTT.

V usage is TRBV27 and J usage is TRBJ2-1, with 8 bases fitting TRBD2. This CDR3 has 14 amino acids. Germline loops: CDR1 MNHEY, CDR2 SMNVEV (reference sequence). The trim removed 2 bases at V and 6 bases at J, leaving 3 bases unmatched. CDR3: CASSLLTSGNEQFF. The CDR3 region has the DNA TGTGCCAGCAGTTTACTTACTAGCGGCAATGAGCAGTTCTTC.

CDR3 nucleotides: TGTGCCACCGGACTAGCGGGGAACTACGAGCAGTACTTC. This codes for CATGLAGNYEQYF. The chain uses TRBV19 and TRBJ2-7, with 12 bases aligning to TRBD2. Germline V gene sequence: CDR1 LNHDA, CDR2 SQIVND (reference sequence). With V trimmed by 10 bases and J by 3 bases, 4 bases remained unmatched. This CDR3 is 13 amino acids long.

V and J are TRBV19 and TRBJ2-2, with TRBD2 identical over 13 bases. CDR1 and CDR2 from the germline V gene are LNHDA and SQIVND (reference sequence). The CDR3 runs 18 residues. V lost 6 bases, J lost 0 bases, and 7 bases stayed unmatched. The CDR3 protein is CASRTPGLAGPNTGELFF. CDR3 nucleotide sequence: TGTGCCAGTAGGACTCCGGGACTAGCGGGGCCGAACACCGGGGAGCTGTTTTTT. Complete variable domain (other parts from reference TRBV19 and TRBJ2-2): DGGITQSPKYLFRKEGQNVTLSCEQNLNHDAMYWYRQDPGQGLRLIYYSQIVNDFQKGDIAEGYSVSREKKESFPLTVTSAQKNPTAFYLCASRTPGLAGPNTGELFFGEGSRLTVL.

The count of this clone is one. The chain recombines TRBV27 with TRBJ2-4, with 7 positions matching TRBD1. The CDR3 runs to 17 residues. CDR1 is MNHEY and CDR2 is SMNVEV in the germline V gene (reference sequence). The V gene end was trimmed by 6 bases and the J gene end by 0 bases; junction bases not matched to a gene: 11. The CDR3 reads CASSRDRSSLAKNIQYF. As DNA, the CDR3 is TGTGCCAGCAGCCGGGACAGAAGTTCCCTAGCCAAAAACATTCAGTACTTC.

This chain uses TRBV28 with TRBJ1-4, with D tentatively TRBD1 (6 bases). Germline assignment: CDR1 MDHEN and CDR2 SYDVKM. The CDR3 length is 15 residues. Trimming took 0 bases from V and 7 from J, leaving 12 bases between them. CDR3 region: CASSLWQGSFEKLFF. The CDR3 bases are TGTGCCAGCAGTTTATGGCAGGGGAGTTTTGAAAAACTGTTTTTT. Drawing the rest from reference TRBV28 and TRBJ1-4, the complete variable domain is DVKVTQSSRYLVKRTGEKVFLECVQDMDHENMFWYRQDPGLGLRLIYFSYDVKMKEKGDIPEGYSVSREKKERFSLILESASTNQTSMYLCASSLWQGSFEKLFFGSGTQLSVL.

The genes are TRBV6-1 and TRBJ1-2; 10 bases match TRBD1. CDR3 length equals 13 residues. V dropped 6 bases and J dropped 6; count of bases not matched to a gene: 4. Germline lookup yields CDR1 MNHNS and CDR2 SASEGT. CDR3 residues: CASSPDRGHGYTF. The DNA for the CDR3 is TGTGCCAGCAGCCCTGACAGGGGGCATGGCTACACCTTC.

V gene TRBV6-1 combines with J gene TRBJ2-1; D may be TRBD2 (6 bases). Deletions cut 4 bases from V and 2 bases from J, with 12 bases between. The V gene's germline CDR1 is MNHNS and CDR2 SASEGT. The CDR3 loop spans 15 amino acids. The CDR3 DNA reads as TGTGCCAGCAGTGTTAGACTAGAGGCCTACAATGAGCAGTTCTTC. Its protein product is CASSVRLEAYNEQFF.

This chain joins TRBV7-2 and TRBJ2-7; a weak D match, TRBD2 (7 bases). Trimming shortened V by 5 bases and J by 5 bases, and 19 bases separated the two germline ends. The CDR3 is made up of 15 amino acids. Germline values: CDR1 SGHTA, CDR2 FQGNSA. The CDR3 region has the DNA TGTGCCAGCAGCACCCGGACACCGGGGGGCGACGAGCAGTACTTC. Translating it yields CASSTRTPGGDEQYF. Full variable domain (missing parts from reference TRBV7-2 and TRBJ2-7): GAGVSQSPSNKVTEKGKDVELRCDPISGHTALYWYRQSLGQGLEFLIYFQGNSAPDKSGLPSDRFSAERTGGSVSTLTIQRTQQEDSAVYLCASSTRTPGGDEQYFGPGTRLTVT.

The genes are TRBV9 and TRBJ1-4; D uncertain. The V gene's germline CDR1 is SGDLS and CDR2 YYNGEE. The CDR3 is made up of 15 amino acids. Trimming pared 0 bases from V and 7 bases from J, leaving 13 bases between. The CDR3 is CASSVAGRAGEKLFF. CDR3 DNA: TGTGCCAGCAGCGTAGCTGGGAGAGCGGGTGAAAAACTGTTTTTT.

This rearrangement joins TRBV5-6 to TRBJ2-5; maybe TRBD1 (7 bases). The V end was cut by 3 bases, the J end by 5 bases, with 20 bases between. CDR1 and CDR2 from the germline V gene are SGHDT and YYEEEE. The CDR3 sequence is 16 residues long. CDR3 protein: CASSSKEGAWGETQYF. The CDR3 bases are TGTGCCAGCAGCTCCAAGGAGGGGGCGTGGGGGGAGACCCAGTACTTC.

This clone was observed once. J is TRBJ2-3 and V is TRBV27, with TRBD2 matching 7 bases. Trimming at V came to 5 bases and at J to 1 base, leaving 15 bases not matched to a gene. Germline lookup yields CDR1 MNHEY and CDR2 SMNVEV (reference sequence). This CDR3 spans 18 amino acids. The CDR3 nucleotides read TGTGCCAGCAGTCCTACGAGGGGCGGGAGACCCCGCACAGATACGCAGTATTTT. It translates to CASSPTRGGRPRTDTQYF.

DNA of the CDR3: TGTGCCAGCACCACTTTAGGAGAGGGGGCCTACGAGCAGTACTTC. This translates into CASTTLGEGAYEQYF. V usage is TRBV28 and J usage is TRBJ2-7; a weak D match, TRBD1 (6 bases). Germline V gene sequence: CDR1 MDHEN, CDR2 SYDVKM. This CDR3 is 15 amino acids long. The V gene lost 7 bases and the J gene lost 2 bases, with 18 bases spanning the gap.

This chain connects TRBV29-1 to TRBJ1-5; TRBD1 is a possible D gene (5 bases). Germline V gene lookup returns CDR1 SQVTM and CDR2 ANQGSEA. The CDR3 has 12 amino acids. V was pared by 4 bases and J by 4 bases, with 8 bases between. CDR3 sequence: CSVAGLNQPQHF. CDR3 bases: TGCAGCGTTGCGGGACTAAATCAGCCCCAGCATTTT.

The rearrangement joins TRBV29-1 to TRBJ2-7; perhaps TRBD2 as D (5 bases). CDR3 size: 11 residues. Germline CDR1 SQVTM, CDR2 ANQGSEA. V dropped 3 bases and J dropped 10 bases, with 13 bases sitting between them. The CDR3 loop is CSVDWSSTQYF. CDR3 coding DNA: TGCAGCGTTGATTGGTCTAGCACACAGTACTTC.

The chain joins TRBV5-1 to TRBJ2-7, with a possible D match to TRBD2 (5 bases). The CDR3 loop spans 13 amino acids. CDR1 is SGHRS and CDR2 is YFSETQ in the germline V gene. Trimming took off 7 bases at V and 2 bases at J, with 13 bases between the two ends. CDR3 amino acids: CASGLTSTYEQYF. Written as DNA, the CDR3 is TGCGCCAGCGGACTGACCTCAACCTACGAGCAGTACTTC.